The entry that follows covers one TCR beta chain sequence. The specificity of this receptor is unknown. Base qualities are not recorded, but no much larger clone differs from it by a single base. The source of the sample is a study of blood T cell repertoires in COVID-19 (TCRdb year 2020). Regarding the complete study: Samples from collaborators originated in the United States, Italy and Spain and spanned both the acute and convalescent phases of COVID-19. The material from the prospective study consisted of cDNA or gDNA derived from T cells, B-cell-depleted T cells, or PBMCs. The dataset comprised deeply sampled blood TCRbeta repertoires from subjects exposed to, actively infected with, or recovered from COVID-19. A freely available public database, intended as a resource for researchers studying the immune response to SARS-CoV-2, is where the repertoires were released. The samples were drawn from the first 160 participants of the ongoing ImmuneRACE study and from about 1,200 subjects provided by 6 global collaborators. Nearly every sample came with metadata listing a de-identified subject ID, COVID-19 status, age in years and sex. Where available, HLA class I and class II types were taken from metadata supplied by the sample provider and were not determined by assay-based typing. What the authors observed across the whole study: Clinical and demographic metadata were provided uncurated, with the amount varying by source and participant.

Collaborating institutions collected whole blood in K2EDTA tubes following their own protocols. For TCRbeta analysis, collaborator samples were shipped as frozen whole blood, as isolated PBMCs, or as DNA extracted from either sample type. TCRbeta CDR3 regions were amplified from genomic DNA using the immunoSEQ Assay, a bias-controlled multiplex PCR. For the original study's pipeline: Nucleated cell counts per sample were estimated from amplification of reference gene primers within the assay. To quantify the absolute abundance of each unique TCRbeta CDR3 rearrangement, sequence reads were collapsed and filtered. For each sample, productive Simpson clonality was calculated by taking the square root of Simpson's diversity index across productive rearrangements. The table comes from immuneACCESS by way of TCRdb, which keeps in-frame sequences with V and J called. Part of the clones is missing from these tables; in studies checked, under half for an unresolved V gene and the rest for unknown reasons. The V and J calls and clone size come from that table; D and trimming were worked out from the DNA. Counted in this sample were under 300,000 clones; roughly 80% of them appeared once. The ten top clones hold about 6.3% of the sample.

Sequencing was performed on peripheral blood. The receptor was derived from a woman aged 60-75 years with active or convalescent COVID-19.

The DNA is as follows: TGTGCCAGCAGACCGACTGGGTCAAGCTCCTACAATGAGCAGTTCTTC. The translation is CASRPTGSSSYNEQFF. The rearrangement joined TRBV11-1 to TRBJ2-1; no D gene can be assigned with confidence. The CDR3 has 16 amino acids, counting the end cysteine and phenylalanine. Only CDR3 DNA is held: 48 bases, read in frame from base 1. According to the germline V gene (reference sequence), CDR1 reads SGHAT and CDR2 reads FQDESV. V loses 6 bases of germline sequence and J loses 0 bases, and the interval between the two ends is 15 bases.